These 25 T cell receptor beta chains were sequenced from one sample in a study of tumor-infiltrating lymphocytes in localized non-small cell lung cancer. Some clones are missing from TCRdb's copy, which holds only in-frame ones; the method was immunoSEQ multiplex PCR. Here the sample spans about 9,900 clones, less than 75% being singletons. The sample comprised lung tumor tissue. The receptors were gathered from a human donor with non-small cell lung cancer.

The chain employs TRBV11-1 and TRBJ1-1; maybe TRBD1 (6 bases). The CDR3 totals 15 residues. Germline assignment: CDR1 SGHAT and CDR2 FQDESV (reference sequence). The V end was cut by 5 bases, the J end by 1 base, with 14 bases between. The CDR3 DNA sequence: TGTGCCAGCAGCCCCGACGGGACACCGAACACTGAAGCTTTCTTT. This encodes CASSPDGTPNTEAFF.

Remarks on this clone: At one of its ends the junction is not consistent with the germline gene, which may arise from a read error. Written as DNA, the CDR3 is TGTGCCAGTAGGTCCGACAACTCTGGGGCCAACGTTCTGACTTTC. Protein: CASRSDNSGANVLTF. The chain is built from TRBV19 and TRBJ2-6; maybe TRBD1 (5 bases). CDR1 and CDR2 (germline): LNHDA, SQIVND (reference sequence). CDR3 length: 15 residues. Variable domain in full (rest from reference TRBV19 and TRBJ2-6): DGGITQSPKYLFRKEGQNVTLSCEQNLNHDAMYWYRQDPGQGLRLIYYSQIVNDFQKGDIAEGYSVSREKKESFPLTVTSAQKNPTAFYLCASRSDNSGANVLTFGAGSRLTVL.

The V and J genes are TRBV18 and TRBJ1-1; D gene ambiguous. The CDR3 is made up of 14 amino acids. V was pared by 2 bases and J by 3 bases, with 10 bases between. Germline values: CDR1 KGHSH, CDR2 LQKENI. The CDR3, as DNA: TGTGCCAGCTCACCATCGCGCGCGGACACTGAAGCTTTCTTT. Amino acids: CASSPSRADTEAFF.

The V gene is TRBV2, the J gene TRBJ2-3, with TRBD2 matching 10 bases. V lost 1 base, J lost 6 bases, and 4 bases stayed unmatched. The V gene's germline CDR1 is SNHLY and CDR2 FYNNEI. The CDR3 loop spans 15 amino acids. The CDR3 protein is CASSEGSGGSDTQYF. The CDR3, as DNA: TGTGCCAGCAGTGAAGGTAGCGGGGGGAGTGATACGCAGTATTTT.

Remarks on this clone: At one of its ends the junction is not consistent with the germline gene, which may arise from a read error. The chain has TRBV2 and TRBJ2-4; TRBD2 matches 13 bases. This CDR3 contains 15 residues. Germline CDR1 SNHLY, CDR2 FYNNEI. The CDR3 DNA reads TGTGCCAGCAGGGAAGGACTAGCGGGAGCAAACATTCAGTACTTC. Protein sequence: CASREGLAGANIQYF.

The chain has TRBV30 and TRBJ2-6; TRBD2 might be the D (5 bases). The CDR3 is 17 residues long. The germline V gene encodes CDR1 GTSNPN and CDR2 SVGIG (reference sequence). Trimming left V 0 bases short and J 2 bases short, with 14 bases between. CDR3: CAWSVTGEGTGANVLTF. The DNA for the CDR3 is TGTGCCTGGAGTGTAACTGGAGAGGGAACTGGGGCCAACGTCCTGACTTTC.

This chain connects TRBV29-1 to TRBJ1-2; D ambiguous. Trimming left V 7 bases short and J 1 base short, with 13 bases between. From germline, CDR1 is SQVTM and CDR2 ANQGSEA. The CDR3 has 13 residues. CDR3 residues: CSALERNNYGYTF. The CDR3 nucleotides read TGCAGCGCACTCGAACGAAATAACTATGGCTACACCTTC.

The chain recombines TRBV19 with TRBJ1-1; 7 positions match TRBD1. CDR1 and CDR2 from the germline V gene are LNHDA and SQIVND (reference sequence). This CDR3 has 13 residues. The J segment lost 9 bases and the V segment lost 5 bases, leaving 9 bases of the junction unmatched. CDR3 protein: CASSLTGTAKAFF. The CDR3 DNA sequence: TGTGCCAGTAGTCTCACCGGGACAGCCAAAGCTTTCTTT.

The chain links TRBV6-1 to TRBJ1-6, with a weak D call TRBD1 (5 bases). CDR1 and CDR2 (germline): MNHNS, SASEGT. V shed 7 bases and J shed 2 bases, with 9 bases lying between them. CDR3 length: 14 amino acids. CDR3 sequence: CASNPGPYNSPLHF. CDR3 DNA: TGTGCCAGCAATCCGGGACCCTATAATTCACCCCTCCACTTT.

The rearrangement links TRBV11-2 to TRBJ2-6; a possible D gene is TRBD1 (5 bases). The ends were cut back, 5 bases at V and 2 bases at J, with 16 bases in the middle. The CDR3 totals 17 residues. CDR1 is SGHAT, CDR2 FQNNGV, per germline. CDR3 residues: CASSGPRSRAGANVLTF. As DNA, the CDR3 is TGTGCCAGCAGCGGTCCGAGGTCCAGGGCTGGGGCCAACGTCCTGACTTTC.

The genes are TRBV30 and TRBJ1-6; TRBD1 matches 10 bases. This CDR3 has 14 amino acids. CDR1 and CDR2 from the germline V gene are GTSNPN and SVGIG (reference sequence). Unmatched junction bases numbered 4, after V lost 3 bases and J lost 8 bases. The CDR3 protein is CAWRGQGVYSPLHF. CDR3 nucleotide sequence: TGTGCCTGGAGAGGACAGGGGGTGTATTCACCCCTCCACTTT.

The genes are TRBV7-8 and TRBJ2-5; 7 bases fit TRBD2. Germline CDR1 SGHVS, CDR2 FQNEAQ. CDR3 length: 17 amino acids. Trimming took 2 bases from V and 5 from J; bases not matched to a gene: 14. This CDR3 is CASSLRLAGPTGETQYF. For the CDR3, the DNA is TGTGCCAGCAGCTTAAGATTAGCGGGCCCTACGGGGGAGACCCAGTACTTC.

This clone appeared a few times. Written as DNA, the CDR3 is TGTGCCAGCAGACTGGACGGTTTATCCGGCTACACCTTC. Translation gives CASRLDGLSGYTF. This chain joins TRBV6-5 and TRBJ1-2, with unresolved D. Germline V gives CDR1 MNHEY, CDR2 SVGAGI. The CDR3 extends over 13 amino acids. Trimming shortened V by 6 bases and J by 8 bases, and 16 bases separated the two germline ends.

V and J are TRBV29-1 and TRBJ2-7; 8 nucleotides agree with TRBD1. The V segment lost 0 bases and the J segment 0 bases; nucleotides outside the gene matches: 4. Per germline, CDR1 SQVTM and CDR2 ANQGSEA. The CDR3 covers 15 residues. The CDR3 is CSVEEDREDSYEQYF. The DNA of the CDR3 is TGCAGCGTTGAAGAGGACAGGGAAGACTCCTACGAGCAGTACTTC.

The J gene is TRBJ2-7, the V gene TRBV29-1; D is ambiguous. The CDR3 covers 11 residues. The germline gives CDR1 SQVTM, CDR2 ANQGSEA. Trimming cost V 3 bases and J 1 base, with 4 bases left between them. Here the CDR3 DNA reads TGCAGCGTTGAGGCTTCCTACGAGCAGTACTTC. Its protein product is CSVEASYEQYF.

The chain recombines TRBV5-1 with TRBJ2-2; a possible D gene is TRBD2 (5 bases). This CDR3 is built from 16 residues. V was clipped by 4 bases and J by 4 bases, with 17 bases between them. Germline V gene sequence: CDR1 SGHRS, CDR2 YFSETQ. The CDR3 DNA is TGCGCCAGCAGCCCGGACTTGCTAGCAGGCACCGGGGAGCTGTTTTTT. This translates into CASSPDLLAGTGELFF.

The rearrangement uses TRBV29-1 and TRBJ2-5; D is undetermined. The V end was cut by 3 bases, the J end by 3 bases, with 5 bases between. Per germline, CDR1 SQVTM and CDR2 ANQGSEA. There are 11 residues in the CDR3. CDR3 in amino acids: CSVDREETQYF. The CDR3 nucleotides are TGCAGCGTTGATAGAGAAGAGACCCAGTACTTC.

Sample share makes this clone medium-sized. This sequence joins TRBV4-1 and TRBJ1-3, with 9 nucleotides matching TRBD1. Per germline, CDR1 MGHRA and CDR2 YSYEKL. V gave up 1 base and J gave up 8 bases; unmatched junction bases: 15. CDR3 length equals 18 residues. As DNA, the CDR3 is TGCGCCAGCAGCCAAGCCCCGCCAGGGGACAGGGTTTTTTACACCATATATTTT. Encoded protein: CASSQAPPGDRVFYTIYF.

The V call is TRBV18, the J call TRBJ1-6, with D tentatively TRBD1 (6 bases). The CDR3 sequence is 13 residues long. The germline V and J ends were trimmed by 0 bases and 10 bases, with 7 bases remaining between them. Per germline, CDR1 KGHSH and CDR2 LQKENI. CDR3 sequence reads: CASSPPTGSPLHF. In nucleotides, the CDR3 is TGTGCCAGCTCACCACCCACAGGGTCACCCCTCCACTTT.

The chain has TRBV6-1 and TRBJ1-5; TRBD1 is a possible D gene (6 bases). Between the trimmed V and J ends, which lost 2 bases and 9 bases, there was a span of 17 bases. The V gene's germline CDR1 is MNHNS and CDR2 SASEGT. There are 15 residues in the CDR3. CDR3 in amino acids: CASSEMLVGARPQHF. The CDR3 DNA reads TGTGCCAGCAGTGAAATGCTGGTGGGGGCACGGCCCCAGCATTTT.

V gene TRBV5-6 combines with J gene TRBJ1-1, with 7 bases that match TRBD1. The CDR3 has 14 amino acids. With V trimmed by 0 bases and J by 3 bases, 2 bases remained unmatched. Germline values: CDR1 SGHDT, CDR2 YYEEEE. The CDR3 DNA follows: TGTGCCAGCAGCTTGGTACAGGGGTACACTGAAGCTTTCTTT. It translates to CASSLVQGYTEAFF.

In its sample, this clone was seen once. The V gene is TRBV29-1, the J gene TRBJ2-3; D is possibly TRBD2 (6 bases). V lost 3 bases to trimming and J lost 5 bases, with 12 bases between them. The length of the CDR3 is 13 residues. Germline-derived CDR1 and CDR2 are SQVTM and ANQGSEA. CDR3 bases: TGCAGCGTTGAGGGGGGAGTAGGAGATACGCAGTATTTT. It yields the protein CSVEGGVGDTQYF.

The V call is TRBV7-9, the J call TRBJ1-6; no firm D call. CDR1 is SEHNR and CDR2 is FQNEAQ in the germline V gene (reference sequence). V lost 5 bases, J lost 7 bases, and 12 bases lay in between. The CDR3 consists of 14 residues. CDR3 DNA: TGTGCCAGCAGCCTAGGAAAGGGCAATTCACCCCTCCACTTT. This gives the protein CASSLGKGNSPLHF.

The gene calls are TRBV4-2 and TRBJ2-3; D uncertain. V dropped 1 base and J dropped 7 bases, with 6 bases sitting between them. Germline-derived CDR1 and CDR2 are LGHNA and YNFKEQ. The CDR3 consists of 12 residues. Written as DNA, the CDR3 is TGTGCCAGCAGCCAAGGGGCGAATACGCAGTATTTT. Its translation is CASSQGANTQYF.

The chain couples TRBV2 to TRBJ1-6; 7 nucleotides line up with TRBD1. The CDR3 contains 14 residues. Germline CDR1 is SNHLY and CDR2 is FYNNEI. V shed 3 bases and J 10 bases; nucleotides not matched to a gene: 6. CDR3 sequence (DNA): TGTGCCAGCAGTGAGTCAGGACAGGCGTCACCCCTCCACTTT. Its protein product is CASSESGQASPLHF.